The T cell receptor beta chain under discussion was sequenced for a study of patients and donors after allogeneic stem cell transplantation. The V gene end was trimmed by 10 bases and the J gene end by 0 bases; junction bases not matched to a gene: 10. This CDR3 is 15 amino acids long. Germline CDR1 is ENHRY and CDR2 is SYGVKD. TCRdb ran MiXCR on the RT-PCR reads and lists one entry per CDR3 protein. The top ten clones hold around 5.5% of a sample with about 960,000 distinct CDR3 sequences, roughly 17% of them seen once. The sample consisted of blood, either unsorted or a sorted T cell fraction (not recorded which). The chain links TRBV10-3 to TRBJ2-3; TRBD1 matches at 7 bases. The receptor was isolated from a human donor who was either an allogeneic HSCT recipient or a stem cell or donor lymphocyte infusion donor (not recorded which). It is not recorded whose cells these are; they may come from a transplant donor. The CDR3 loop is CASGAGGQSTDTQYF. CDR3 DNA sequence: TGTGCCAGCGGAGCAGGGGGACAGAGCACAGATACGCAGTATTTT.